A selection of T cell receptor beta chains follows, all from one sample in a study of blood T cell repertoires in COVID-19. Profiling relied on immunoSEQ multiplex PCR, and the TCRdb table lists in-frame clones only, not all of them. The sample holds 360,000 or so clones; 83% are singletons and the top ten take 5.1%. Sequenced sample: PBMCs or T cells enriched from blood (not recorded which). All receptors come from a woman between 50 and 59 years old who had recovered from COVID-19. CDR3s include the opening cysteine and the closing phenylalanine or tryptophan. The order of the fields is V gene, clone size, CDR3 protein. For some rows the clone size is stated as once, few or many, or as a class when expanded; others skip it.

v_call: TRBV12-3/TRBV12-4
clone_size: NA
cdr3_aa: CASGRGPYEQYF

v_call: TRBV7-6
clone_size: NA
cdr3_aa: CASSFEQGGETQYF

v_call: TRBV7-2
clone_size: NA
cdr3_aa: CASSADRDVQPQHF

v_call: TRBV5-4
clone_size: many
cdr3_aa: CASSVNRGSGNTIYF

v_call: TRBV30
clone_size: NA
cdr3_aa: CAWSRGLVNEQFF

v_call: TRBV5-1
clone_size: NA
cdr3_aa: CASSPQGTEQFF

v_call: TRBV10-2
clone_size: NA
cdr3_aa: CASSEGLAGTGEQFF

v_call: TRBV19
clone_size: NA
cdr3_aa: CASSTGRADTQYF

v_call: TRBV27
clone_size: NA
cdr3_aa: CASSPRDRARGYTF

v_call: TRBV4-2
clone_size: NA
cdr3_aa: CASSQVKRESSYEQYF

v_call: TRBV7-2
clone_size: NA
cdr3_aa: CASSFGQKNSPLHF

v_call: TRBV6-4
clone_size: few
cdr3_aa: CASSTETSPHEQFF

v_call: TRBV7-2
clone_size: NA
cdr3_aa: CASRPTYPGDLDTQYF

v_call: TRBV6-2/TRBV6-3
clone_size: NA
cdr3_aa: CASSWNRDSLGHGYTF

v_call: TRBV20-1
clone_size: once
cdr3_aa: CSASLPSGRLYEQFF

v_call: TRBV6-5
clone_size: once
cdr3_aa: CASRGTVGTEAFF

v_call: TRBV5-5
clone_size: NA
cdr3_aa: CASTRGLNYGYTF

v_call: TRBV3-1/TRBV3-2
clone_size: NA
cdr3_aa: CASSQKRDNEKLFF

v_call: TRBV5-4
clone_size: NA
cdr3_aa: CASSQKGGRANTEAFF

v_call: TRBV4-3
clone_size: NA
cdr3_aa: CASSQAQGRADTQYF

v_call: TRBV6-4
clone_size: NA
cdr3_aa: CASSDCDSNQPQHF

v_call: TRBV11-2
clone_size: many
cdr3_aa: CASSLDYEQFF

v_call: TRBV6-2/TRBV6-3
clone_size: NA
cdr3_aa: CASSRPRLNSGNTIYF

v_call: TRBV25-1
clone_size: once
cdr3_aa: CASRTSRGRIGF

v_call: TRBV2
clone_size: NA
cdr3_aa: CASSETPGQGWHEQFF

v_call: TRBV6-1
clone_size: NA
cdr3_aa: CASSVSLAGGPHTGELFF

v_call: TRBV27
clone_size: NA
cdr3_aa: CASSSSDRSLFF

v_call: TRBV14
clone_size: NA
cdr3_aa: CASSRGGTMNTEAFF

v_call: TRBV6-5
clone_size: once
cdr3_aa: CASSRGQGAEKLFF

v_call: TRBV30
clone_size: NA
cdr3_aa: CAWSLREYQFF

v_call: TRBV27
clone_size: NA
cdr3_aa: CASSLTSGSSYNEQFF

v_call: TRBV3-1/TRBV3-2
clone_size: NA
cdr3_aa: CASSQLARAKNTEAFF

v_call: TRBV19
clone_size: NA
cdr3_aa: CASSIVMDRVTHQPQHF

v_call: TRBV7-9
clone_size: NA
cdr3_aa: CASSSSPVRQGETDTQYF

v_call: TRBV7-9
clone_size: NA
cdr3_aa: CASSGPGQGVREAFF

v_call: TRBV19
clone_size: once
cdr3_aa: CASTGTAGVGELFF

v_call: TRBV7-9
clone_size: NA
cdr3_aa: CASSNHYRDEGYTF

v_call: TRBV29-1
clone_size: NA
cdr3_aa: CSVRTGTGATGELFF

v_call: TRBV19
clone_size: NA
cdr3_aa: CASSINYRGENTEAFF

v_call: TRBV5-4
clone_size: NA
cdr3_aa: CASSFGTSGGANTGELFF